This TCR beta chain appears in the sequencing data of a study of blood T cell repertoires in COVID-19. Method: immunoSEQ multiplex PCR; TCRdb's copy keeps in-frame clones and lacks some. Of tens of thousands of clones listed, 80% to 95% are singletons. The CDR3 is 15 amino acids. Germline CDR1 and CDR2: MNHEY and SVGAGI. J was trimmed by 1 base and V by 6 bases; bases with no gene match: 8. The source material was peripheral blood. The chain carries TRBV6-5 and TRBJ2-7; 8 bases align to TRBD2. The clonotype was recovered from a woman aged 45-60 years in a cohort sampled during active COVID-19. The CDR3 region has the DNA TGTGCCAGCAGGACAGCGGGAGTAGGGTCCTACGAGCAGTACTTC. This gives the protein CASRTAGVGSYEQYF.